This section outlines one TCR beta chain sequence together with its context. Its antigen is not identified. The germline V gene has CDR1 MNHEY and CDR2 SVGAGI. Trimming pared 6 bases from V and 4 bases from J, leaving 11 bases between. The CDR3 spans 13 residues. It was with 60 Vbeta and 13 Jbeta primers that the PCR ran. TCRdb's copy holds only in-frame clones and misses some; the assay was immunoSEQ multiplex PCR. The sample has tens of thousands of clones, roughly 67% seen once. This sample stems from a study of cytomegalovirus exposure and HLA in healthy donors. Study-wide results and limits: Analysis was performed later, and it showed HLA-associated TCR beta chains to be more clonally expanded than equally common others. About 87% or about 30% of the time was how often most TCR beta V segments were productive, according to an earlier analysis.

The V call is TRBV6-5, the J call TRBJ2-3; TRBD1 is a possible D gene (6 bases). The origin of this receptor is a woman in her fifties or sixties in good health and CMV-seropositive. The source material was PBMCs. The CDR3 region is CASSPRQADTQYF. Here the CDR3 DNA reads TGTGCCAGCAGCCCTCGACAGGCAGATACGCAGTATTTT.